This is a list of T cell receptor beta chains from one sample in a study of CD8 T cell repertoires and HIV-1 epitope variants. The protocol was immunoSEQ multiplex PCR, while the TCRdb copy is restricted to in-frame clones and leaves out a portion. The sample has under 100,000 clones; just under 75% are singletons. The specimen sequenced was uncultured baseline CD8+ T cells from peripheral blood mononuclear cells (PBMCs). These receptors all come from a male donor with HIV. Each CDR3 is given with its conserved first and last residue. D genes are given only for firm matches. Only part of the rows carry a size: once, few, many, or a class if the clone is expanded.

d_call: TRBD1; clone_size: many; j_call: TRBJ1-5; v_call: TRBV19; cdr3_nt: TGTGCCAGTAGCGGACAGGCTCGGAACAATCAGCCCCAGCATTTT; cdr3_aa: CASSGQARNNQPQHF
d_call: NA; clone_size: NA; j_call: TRBJ1-3; v_call: TRBV28; cdr3_nt: TGTGCCAGCAGACGGACAGCATTAAACACCATATATTTT; cdr3_aa: CASRRTALNTIYF
d_call: NA; clone_size: NA; j_call: TRBJ2-5; v_call: TRBV29-1; cdr3_nt: TGCAGCGTTGAAGTAGCCGTAGGAGAGACCCAGTACTTC; cdr3_aa: CSVEVAVGETQYF
d_call: NA; clone_size: NA; j_call: TRBJ2-7; v_call: TRBV29-1; cdr3_nt: TGCAGCGTTGAATACGGCTCCTACGAGCAGTACTTC; cdr3_aa: CSVEYGSYEQYF
d_call: TRBD2; clone_size: NA; j_call: TRBJ2-5; v_call: TRBV7-7; cdr3_nt: TGTGCCAGCAGCCCTATGGGGGTAGCGGGTGAGACCCAGTACTTC; cdr3_aa: CASSPMGVAGETQYF
d_call: NA; clone_size: NA; j_call: TRBJ2-3; v_call: TRBV9; cdr3_nt: TGTGCCAGCACTTTGACGGAAGGGCGAACAGATACGCAGTATTTT; cdr3_aa: CASTLTEGRTDTQYF
d_call: TRBD1; clone_size: NA; j_call: TRBJ2-3; v_call: TRBV9; cdr3_nt: TGTGCCAGCAGCAACAGGGGACAGCCCACAGATACGCAGTATTTT; cdr3_aa: CASSNRGQPTDTQYF
d_call: NA; clone_size: NA; j_call: TRBJ2-5; v_call: TRBV7-2; cdr3_nt: TGTGCCAGCAGCTTAGAGGTCGTTAAGACCCAGTACTTC; cdr3_aa: CASSLEVVKTQYF
d_call: NA; clone_size: NA; j_call: TRBJ1-1; v_call: TRBV7-2; cdr3_nt: TGTGCCAGCAGCTTTCAACCGGGGAACACTGAAGCTTTCTTT; cdr3_aa: CASSFQPGNTEAFF
d_call: NA; clone_size: NA; j_call: TRBJ2-5; v_call: TRBV7-3; cdr3_nt: TGTGCCAGCAGCCGAAGGCACAAAGAGACCCAGTACTTC; cdr3_aa: CASSRRHKETQYF